This T cell receptor (beta chain) was documented in a study of blood T cell repertoires in COVID-19. Study at large: In each case, the material was cDNA or gDNA derived from T cells, B-cell-depleted T cells, or PBMCs.

J lost 7 bases, V lost 5 bases, and 11 bases had no gene match. Per the germline V gene, CDR1 is SGHTA and CDR2 is FQGNSA. The CDR3 runs to 16 residues. The repertoire was sequenced with immunoSEQ multiplex PCR; TCRdb's copy has only in-frame clones and lacks some. The sample records over 95,000 clones, 84% being singletons. This sequence joins TRBV7-2 and TRBJ1-1, with 12 bases lining up with TRBD1. The sample was peripheral blood. The receptor comes from a woman between 40 and 55 years old with acute or convalescent COVID-19. DNA for the CDR3: TGTGCCAGCAGCGCGGGACAGGGGGCGCTAAGAGGTGAAGCTTTCTTT. This sequence encodes CASSAGQGALRGEAFF.